The T cell receptor beta chain described here comes from a study of OX40 agonist ivuxolimab in advanced cancers. For the study in its entirety: Ivuxolimab, which targeted the costimulatory receptor OX40 (CD134), was an agonistic, fully human IgG2 monoclonal antibody. The paper describes the monotherapy dose-escalation part (N ≈ 52 patients) of the phase I trial of ivuxolimab. Of the approximately 50 dose-escalation patients, hepatocellular carcinoma was present in roughly 19, melanoma in approximately 15, renal cell carcinoma in 9 and head and neck cancer in 9. Intravenous ivuxolimab was administered to patients every 2 weeks at six dose levels: 0.01, 0.1, 0.3, 1.5, 3 and 10 mg/kg. The purpose of peripheral TCRbeta sequencing was to test whether ivuxolimab changed TCR sequence diversity and led to clonal T-cell expansion. Prior anti-PD-1, anti-PD-L1 or anti-CTLA-4 therapy was permitted, and approximately 40% of dose-escalation patients had received checkpoint inhibitors. Three dose-escalation patients achieved partial responses, one with hepatocellular carcinoma and two with cutaneous melanoma. A male proportion of 82.7% and a mean age of approximately 58 years, ranging from roughly 20 to 80, were recorded for the dose-escalation cohort. Here is what the overall study found, with its caveats: In the 0.1-3.0 mg/kg groups, partial responders were among the patients with the lowest normalized peripheral clonal expansion, particularly in CD8+ T cells. The antigen specificity of the clonally expanded peripheral T cells was not determined. After ivuxolimab, expanded clones were on average more numerous among CD8+ T cells than among CD4+ T cells. Low levels of normalized T-cell clonal expansion were also seen in some patients who did not respond. At doses of 0.1 to 3.0 mg/kg, clonal expansion of both CD4+ and CD8+ blood T cells was observed from baseline to week 6.

For CDR1 and CDR2, the germline V gene lists SGHTA and FQGNSA. After removal of 5 bases from V and 0 bases from J, the junction retains 3 bases not matched to a gene. Spanning cysteine to phenylalanine, the CDR3 consists of 15 amino acids. The read is trimmed to its CDR3 DNA, 45 bases read in frame from base 1. Patients with autoimmune disease history or receiving systemic immunosuppression were excluded from the trial. Peripheral blood for TCR sequencing was collected from all dose cohorts at baseline, on cycle 4 day 1, and on cycle 7 day 1. Samples came from an open-label, multicenter, first-in-human phase I dose-escalation trial of ivuxolimab. Adults with locally advanced or metastatic melanoma, renal cell, hepatocellular, or head and neck squamous cell carcinoma were enrolled in the trial. Before TCR sequencing, CD4+ and CD8+ T cells were separately sorted from peripheral blood. As to this clone: No antigen is known for it. No qualities accompany the bases; no much larger clone lies one base away.

For sequencing of the TCRbeta CDR3 region, genomic DNA was extracted from the sorted cells. The immunoSEQ Assay was used for sequencing of TCRbeta CDR3 regions. The table comes from immuneACCESS by way of TCRdb, which keeps in-frame sequences with V and J called. Part of the clones is missing from these tables; in studies checked, under half for an unresolved V gene and the rest for unknown reasons. The sample table contains tens of thousands of clones; only one count was recorded for around 90% of them. The ten most abundant clones make up more than 15% of the sample. The origin of this receptor is an adult with an advanced solid tumor such as melanoma, head and neck, liver or kidney cancer. The chain joins TRBV7-2 to TRBJ2-2, and TRBD1 matches 7 of the central bases. The source was CD4+ or CD8+ T cells sorted from blood, collected in a trial of the OX40 agonist ivuxolimab. The CDR3 reads CASSHRGPNTGELFF. The bases are TGTGCCAGCAGCCACAGGGGACCGAACACCGGGGAGCTGTTTTTT.